The present TCR beta chain was sequenced within a study of cytotoxic CD8 clonotypes in ibrutinib-treated CLL. Study context: Of the patients, over ten were relapsed/refractory, roughly 15 treatment-naive and 17 to 18 IGHV unmutated. Mean per-sample yields comprised 255,043 productive templates and 85,000 to 95,000 productive rearrangements.

The source of approximately 1.9 micrograms of genomic DNA for TCR beta libraries was cryopreserved PBMCs. Assay used: immunoSEQ multiplex PCR; TCRdb lists only in-frame clones, some missing. The repertoire has roughly 220,000 clones, about three quarters of them found once; the top ten carry around 5.9%. This clone was detected once. V gave up 0 bases and J gave up 10 bases; unmatched junction bases: 7. The CDR3 length is 13 residues. The germline gives CDR1 GTSNPN, CDR2 SVGIG (reference sequence). V usage is TRBV30 and J usage is TRBJ1-1, with 8 bases matching TRBD1. This TCR was recovered from a human donor with chronic lymphocytic leukemia. The specimen comprised PBMCs, sampled after 12 months of ibrutinib treatment. The CDR3 loop is CAWSVSFQGAAFF. CDR3 coding DNA: TGTGCCTGGAGTGTGAGCTTTCAGGGGGCAGCTTTCTTT.